This is a list of T cell receptor beta chains from one sample in a study of blood T cells in healthy people across ages. Each CDR3 protein is one row after TCRdb ran MiXCR on the 5' RACE reads. The data show approximately 760,000 distinct CDR3 sequences, 20% to 25% seen once. The sample was also reused in another study, on T cells of mothers and their children.

Sequencing used blood. These receptors were obtained from a boy aged 10-17 years in good health. CDR3s include the opening cysteine and the closing phenylalanine or tryptophan. The D gene is left open where the match is weak. Clone sizes are given selectively: once, few, many, or a class where the clone is expanded.

j_gene,v_gene,len,d_gene,abundance,CDR3nt,CDR3aa
TRBJ2-2,TRBV6-6,15,TRBD1,NA,TGTGCCAGCAGTTCCCCGGACAGGGGCACCGGGGAGCTGTTTTTT,CASSSPDRGTGELFF
TRBJ2-7,TRBV27,16,TRBD1,NA,TGTGCCAGCAGTCCAAACCGACAGGGGGAACCCTACGAGCAGTACTTC,CASSPNRQGEPYEQYF
TRBJ1-5,TRBV6-1,14,NA,few,TGTGCCAGCAGGGTCGAGGGTAGCAATCAGCCCCAGCATTTT,CASRVEGSNQPQHF
TRBJ1-5,TRBV6-6,16,TRBD1,NA,TGTGCCAGCAGTTCTGGGACAGGGGGGAGCAATCAGCCCCAGCATTTT,CASSSGTGGSNQPQHF
TRBJ1-1,TRBV5-1,15,NA,NA,TGCGCCAGCAGCCCACCCGGGACACTAAACACTGAAGCTTTCTTT,CASSPPGTLNTEAFF
TRBJ2-5,TRBV28,12,NA,NA,TGTGCCAGCAGGACCTACTTAGAGGGCCAGTACTTC,CASRTYLEGQYF
TRBJ2-2,TRBV29-1,13,NA,NA,TGCAGCGTTGGGGCGGGAAGGTCCGGGGAGCTGTTTTTT,CSVGAGRSGELFF
TRBJ1-2,TRBV29-1,12,TRBD1,NA,TGCAGCGCACGACAGGGGCGGGATGGCTACACCTTC,CSARQGRDGYTF
TRBJ2-7,TRBV6-2/TRBV6-3,14,TRBD1,NA,TGTGCCAGCATTCTAGGGGGCATAGCCTACGAGCAGTACTTC,CASILGGIAYEQYF
TRBJ1-5,TRBV28,15,TRBD1,few,TGTGCCAGCAGTCCCCAGGGGGCGTTTTATCAGCCCCAGCATTTT,CASSPQGAFYQPQHF
TRBJ2-7,TRBV5-1,14,NA,few,TGCGCCAGTCCTTCCTGGACGGGTGCCTACGAGCAGTACTTC,CASPSWTGAYEQYF
TRBJ1-2,TRBV19,14,NA,NA,TGTGCCAGTAATATCGGGGGAATTAACTATGGCTACACCTTC,CASNIGGINYGYTF
TRBJ1-2,TRBV5-1,14,NA,NA,TGCGCCAGCAGCTCCTGGACGACCGACAATGGCTACACCTTC,CASSSWTTDNGYTF
TRBJ2-5,TRBV29-1,14,NA,NA,TGCAGCGTTGCTGGGAGACTAGTGGAAGAGACCCAGTACTTC,CSVAGRLVEETQYF
TRBJ1-3,TRBV27,17,NA,NA,TGTGCCAGCACTTTCACGGGGCAGGGGAGCTCTGGAAACACCATATATTTT,CASTFTGQGSSGNTIYF
TRBJ1-6,TRBV13,15,NA,NA,TGTGCCAGCAGACGGACCGAAGGAGTGTATTCACCCCTCCACTTT,CASRRTEGVYSPLHF
TRBJ2-5,TRBV20-1,15,NA,NA,TGCAGTGCTAGAGGAAATAGGAGATTACAAGAGACCCAGTACTTC,CSARGNRRLQETQYF
TRBJ2-4,TRBV20-1,16,NA,few,TGCAGTGCTGGCGGACAGACCCTACTAGTAAAAAACATTCAGTACTTC,CSAGGQTLLVKNIQYF
TRBJ1-5,TRBV14,16,NA,NA,TGTGCCAGCAGCCAAATACAGACCTATAGCAATCAGCCCCAGCATTTT,CASSQIQTYSNQPQHF
TRBJ2-5,TRBV14,15,NA,few,TGTGCCAGCAGCCAAGATCGGGGGAGTGGGGAGACCCAGTACTTC,CASSQDRGSGETQYF
TRBJ2-7,TRBV5-1,14,NA,NA,TGCGCCAGCAGCCCGGGCCCAGACCTCTACGAGCAGTACTTC,CASSPGPDLYEQYF
TRBJ1-4,TRBV15,13,NA,NA,TGTGCCACCAGCAGAGATCGGGCGGAAAAACTGTTTTTT,CATSRDRAEKLFF
TRBJ2-7,TRBV20-1,15,NA,NA,TGCAGTGCCAGCAGTGCCCTCTCGAGCTCTCTCGAGCAGTACTTC,CSASSALSSSLEQYF
TRBJ2-3,TRBV7-9,12,NA,few,TGTGCCAGCAGCTTTATAGGAGATACGCAGTATTTT,CASSFIGDTQYF
TRBJ2-2,TRBV12-3/TRBV12-4,18,TRBD2,NA,TGTGCCAGCAGTGTCCGACTAGCGGGGGGCCAAAACACCGGGGAGCTGTTTTTT,CASSVRLAGGQNTGELFF
TRBJ2-5,TRBV29-1,13,NA,NA,TGCAGCGTTGATCTCCAGGGCGGAGAGACCCAGTACTTC,CSVDLQGGETQYF
TRBJ2-1,TRBV5-6,17,NA,few,TGTGCCAGCAGCTCTGACCTTGGGTCCGCGGAGTACAATGAGCAGTTCTTC,CASSSDLGSAEYNEQFF
TRBJ2-5,TRBV4-2,16,NA,few,TGTGCCAGCAGCCAAGTGGGACTTGCGGAACAAGAGACCCAGTACTTC,CASSQVGLAEQETQYF
TRBJ1-2,TRBV4-1,13,NA,few,TGCGCCAGCAGCCAAATAGCGGGCTATGGCTACACCTTC,CASSQIAGYGYTF
TRBJ1-1,TRBV5-1,16,NA,NA,TGCGCCAGCAGCTTGGTCGGGGCGGAGGGACGTACTGAAGCTTTCTTT,CASSLVGAEGRTEAFF
TRBJ2-5,TRBV7-9,14,NA,few,TGTGCCAGCAGCCTGGACAGCTCCAAAGAGACCCAGTACTTC,CASSLDSSKETQYF
TRBJ2-7,TRBV28,16,NA,NA,TGTGCCAGCAGCCCCCGGGTGGACATCCAAACCTACGAGCAGTACTTC,CASSPRVDIQTYEQYF
TRBJ2-5,TRBV14,14,NA,few,TGTGCCAGCAGCCAGGCCGGCCGTCAAGAGACCCAGTACTTC,CASSQAGRQETQYF
TRBJ2-1,TRBV3-1,17,TRBD1,NA,TGTGCCAGCAGCCAAGTGAAGGGGGCAGGGGTCTACAATGAGCAGTTCTTC,CASSQVKGAGVYNEQFF
TRBJ2-5,TRBV5-1,18,TRBD2,few,TGCGCCAGCAGCCTTACACCGGGACTAGCGGAGATACAAGAGACCCAGTACTTC,CASSLTPGLAEIQETQYF
TRBJ2-4,TRBV12-3/TRBV12-4,13,NA,NA,TGTGCCAGCAGTATTTCCCCAGAAAACATTCAGTACTTC,CASSISPENIQYF
TRBJ2-1,TRBV12-3/TRBV12-4,14,NA,NA,TGTGCCAGCAGTTTAGGCAACGCCTACAATGAGCAGTTCTTC,CASSLGNAYNEQFF
TRBJ2-1,TRBV14,15,NA,NA,TGTGCCAGCAGCCACGTTTTCACAATAATCAATGAGCAGTTCTTC,CASSHVFTIINEQFF
TRBJ2-1,TRBV7-2,15,TRBD2,few,TGTGCCAGCAGCTCGAGCGGGAGGTACCACAATGAGCAGTTCTTC,CASSSSGRYHNEQFF
TRBJ2-6,TRBV5-1,20,NA,NA,TGCGCCAGCAGCTTTCCTCGCCGGGGACCGATGATCTCTGGGGCCAACGTCCTGACTTTC,CASSFPRRGPMISGANVLTF
TRBJ2-1,TRBV5-1,15,TRBD1,once,TGCGCCAGCAGCGGAAACAGGGGGAGTTTCGATGAGCAGTTCTTC,CASSGNRGSFDEQFF
TRBJ2-1,TRBV29-1,13,TRBD2,NA,TGCAGCGTTGTACTAGCGGGTTGGAATGAGCAGTTCTTC,CSVVLAGWNEQFF
TRBJ2-5,TRBV5-5,11,NA,NA,TGTGCCAGCGAGGGATTGGAGACCCAGTACTTC,CASEGLETQYF
TRBJ2-2,TRBV5-1,16,NA,few,TGCGCCAGCAGCCCCCCTGGGGGCGCGAACACCGGGGAGCTGTTTTTT,CASSPPGGANTGELFF
TRBJ2-1,TRBV20-1,16,NA,NA,TGCAGTGCTAGAGAAGGCAAGGGGCTCCTTTACAATGAGCAGTTCTTC,CSAREGKGLLYNEQFF
TRBJ2-7,TRBV25-1,14,NA,NA,TGTGCCAGCAGTCCAGAAGGGGCGGGGTACGAGCAGTACTTC,CASSPEGAGYEQYF
TRBJ2-7,TRBV20-1,14,TRBD2,NA,TGCAGTGCTTCGTCAACTAGCGGGGGATTTGAACAGTACTTC,CSASSTSGGFEQYF
TRBJ1-1,TRBV18,14,NA,NA,TGTGCCAGCTCACCGGCAGGGATGGACACTGAAGCTTTCTTT,CASSPAGMDTEAFF
TRBJ2-1,TRBV28,11,NA,few,TGTGCCAGCAGTTTTTGGCTAGAGCAGTTCTTC,CASSFWLEQFF
TRBJ2-7,TRBV25-1,15,NA,NA,TGTGCCAGCAGTGGGTCGCGTAGCGAGTACTACGAGCAGTACTTC,CASSGSRSEYYEQYF
TRBJ2-3,TRBV5-1,14,TRBD2,NA,TGCGCCAGCAGATGGACTAGCGCCGCAGATACGCAGTATTTT,CASRWTSAADTQYF
TRBJ1-1,TRBV6-6,13,NA,few,TGTGCCAGCCGACAGTTTGAGGGGGCTGAAGCTTTCTTT,CASRQFEGAEAFF
TRBJ2-1,TRBV29-1,15,TRBD1,NA,TGCAGCGTTGCGACATCAGGGACAGTAGTAAATGAGCAGTTCTTC,CSVATSGTVVNEQFF
TRBJ2-7,TRBV29-1,14,TRBD2,few,TGCAGCGTCACCAGACTAGCGGGCTCCTACGAGCAGTACTTC,CSVTRLAGSYEQYF
TRBJ2-2,TRBV28,18,NA,NA,TGTGCCAGCAGCACATCGGGCCTCGAGAGGGTGTACACCGGGGAGCTGTTTTTT,CASSTSGLERVYTGELFF
TRBJ2-3,TRBV25-1,15,NA,few,TGTGCCAGGACCGGGGGGGGACAGAGCACAGATACGCAGTATTTT,CARTGGGQSTDTQYF
TRBJ2-7,TRBV4-2,16,TRBD2,few,TGTGCCAGCAGCCAAGTACTTGCTAGCGGGAACTACGAGCAGTACTTC,CASSQVLASGNYEQYF